These 21 T cell receptor beta chains were sequenced from one sample in a study of T cells in Graves' hyperthyroidism and ophthalmopathy. Regions amplified from RNA transcripts were the TCR beta CDR3 regions. HTBI primers were employed in a first-round RT-PCR of the TCR CDR3. Via MiXCR, TCRdb re-called the multiplex PCR reads, giving one row per CDR3 protein. This sample has 500,000 to 650,000 distinct CDR3 sequences, with about 14% found just once. Sequenced sample: blood. The origin of the receptors is a woman aged 45-59 years with Graves' ophthalmopathy.

In its sample, this clonotype was seen many times. This chain connects TRBV6-1 to TRBJ2-5, with D unresolved. V lost 5 bases, J lost 5 bases, and 18 bases lay in between. CDR1 is MNHNS and CDR2 is SASEGT in the germline V gene. The CDR3 consists of 15 residues. The CDR3 here is CASSKIDSSSETQYF. In nucleotides, the CDR3 is TGTGCCAGCAGTAAGATCGACTCAAGCTCGGAGACCCAGTACTTC.

Many counts were recorded for this clonotype. The rearrangement joins TRBV2 to TRBJ2-2; TRBD1 aligns across 9 bases. Germline lookup yields CDR1 SNHLY and CDR2 FYNNEI. The V segment lost 6 bases and the J segment 6 bases; nucleotides outside the gene matches: 8. The CDR3 is made up of 15 amino acids. CDR3 sequence: CASRATGGRPGELFF. The CDR3 DNA is TGTGCCAGCAGAGCGACAGGGGGAAGGCCCGGGGAGCTGTTTTTT.

This clonotype occurred many times. The V and J genes are TRBV2 and TRBJ1-2; D is unclear. The CDR3 runs 12 residues. CDR1 is SNHLY, CDR2 FYNNEI, per germline. V was clipped by 6 bases and J by 10 bases, with 15 bases between them. Here the CDR3 DNA reads TGTGCCAGCAGCACCTCAAAGGCGGACTACACCTTC. Amino acid sequence: CASSTSKADYTF.

The chain has TRBV19 and TRBJ2-5; TRBD2 matches at 12 bases. V lost 4 bases, J lost 13 bases, and 16 bases stayed unmatched. CDR3 length: 16 amino acids. Germline V gene sequence: CDR1 LNHDA, CDR2 SQIVND (reference sequence). The CDR3 nucleotides are TGTGCCAGTAGTAGGGGACTAGCGGGCCTACTCCAAGAGACGTACTTC. This encodes CASSRGLAGLLQETYF.

Turning to this clonotype: A much larger clonotype is one base distant, so this may be a read error. The chain uses TRBV7-2 and TRBJ2-7; D gene ambiguous. The CDR3 is made up of 14 amino acids. V was trimmed by 7 bases and J by 7 bases, leaving 20 bases between them. In germline, CDR1 is SGHTA, CDR2 FQGNSA. The CDR3 nucleotides are TGTGCCAGCAACTCTGTGGGTGGGCTGACTGAGCAGTACTTC. Translated, it gives CASNSVGGLTEQYF.

J is TRBJ2-1 and V is TRBV5-1; 12 positions agree with TRBD2. CDR1 is SGHRS and CDR2 is YFSETQ in the germline V gene. The CDR3 has 15 amino acids. With V trimmed by 3 bases and J by 10 bases, 8 bases remained unmatched. Here the CDR3 DNA reads TGCGCCAGCAGCTCTCCTAGCGGGAGGGCACTGGAGCAGTTCTTC. This translates into CASSSPSGRALEQFF. Filled out from reference TRBV5-1 and TRBJ2-1, the complete variable domain reads KAGVTQTPRYLIKTRGQQVTLSCSPISGHRSVSWYQQTPGQGLQFLFEYFSETQRNKGNFPGRFSGRQFSNSRSEMNVSTLELGDSALYLCASSSPSGRALEQFFGPGTRLTVL.

The rearrangement uses TRBV14 and TRBJ2-7; 10 bases line up with TRBD2. With V trimmed by 3 bases and J by 1 base, 9 bases remained unmatched. This CDR3 is built from 17 residues. Germline values: CDR1 SGHDN, CDR2 FVKESK. The CDR3 DNA follows: TGTGCCAGCAGCCACCACTCGTCTAGCGGGAGTTCCTACGAGCAGTACTTC. Residues: CASSHHSSSGSSYEQYF.

This clonotype was recorded many times. This chain connects TRBV28 to TRBJ2-3, with D unclear. V was cut by 7 bases and J by 3 bases, with 14 bases left in between. Germline CDR1 is MDHEN and CDR2 is SYDVKM. CDR3 length: 14 amino acids. CDR3 sequence reads: CASTRSQLTDTQYF. CDR3 nucleotides: TGTGCCAGCACCCGGTCCCAGTTGACAGATACGCAGTATTTT. Filled out from reference TRBV28 and TRBJ2-3, the complete variable domain reads DVKVTQSSRYLVKRTGEKVFLECVQDMDHENMFWYRQDPGLGLRLIYFSYDVKMKEKGDIPEGYSVSREKKERFSLILESASTNQTSMYLCASTRSQLTDTQYFGPGTRLTVL.

There are a few counts of this clonotype. CDR3 in amino acids: CASSYLGLTYEQYF. CDR3 nucleotide sequence: TGTGCCAGCAGTTATTTGGGACTTACCTACGAGCAGTACTTC. The V gene is TRBV6-2 or TRBV6-3, the J gene TRBJ2-7; D is perhaps TRBD2 (6 bases). V was trimmed by 3 bases and J by 2 bases, leaving 11 bases between them. The germline CDR1 and CDR2 sequences are MNHEY and SVGEGT. This CDR3 contains 14 residues.

Many counts were recorded for this clonotype. The rearrangement uses TRBV7-2 and TRBJ2-1; D gene ambiguous. The CDR3 runs to 14 residues. The germline V gene encodes CDR1 SGHTA and CDR2 FQGNSA. V lost 2 bases and J 6 bases, leaving 11 bases between the germline ends. CDR3 DNA sequence: TGTGCCAGCAGCTTATCCTTGGGTCCCAATGAGCAGTTCTTC. Residues: CASSLSLGPNEQFF.

This chain connects TRBV29-1 to TRBJ2-3; no firm D call. Germline CDR1 and CDR2: SQVTM and ANQGSEA. Trimming shortened V by 7 bases and J by 6 bases, and 17 bases separated the two germline ends. The CDR3 is 13 amino acids. CDR3 nucleotides: TGCAGCGCCTCCGTAGGAGTCGAGGATACGCAGTATTTT. It codes for CSASVGVEDTQYF.

This chain connects TRBV27 to TRBJ2-6; TRBD2 matches at 7 bases. This CDR3 region has 21 residues. With V trimmed by 1 base and J by 0 bases, 15 bases remained unmatched. Germline CDR1 and CDR2: MNHEY and SMNVEV (reference sequence). DNA for the CDR3: TGTGCCAGCAGTTTATACCGCCCGCGCGGGGGACGGAACTCTGGGGCCAACGTCCTGACTTTC. Its protein is CASSLYRPRGGRNSGANVLTF.

This clonotype came up a few times. This chain joins TRBV30 and TRBJ1-2; possible D gene TRBD1, 6 bases. This CDR3 comprises 17 residues. Looked up from germline, CDR1 is GTSNPN and CDR2 is SVGIG (reference sequence). Trimming removed 1 base from V and 0 bases from J, with 18 bases in between. CDR3 amino acids: CAWSEDRSIFPNYGYTF. Written as DNA, the CDR3 is TGTGCCTGGAGTGAAGACAGGAGTATATTTCCTAACTATGGCTACACCTTC.

In this sample, this clonotype turned up many times. The V call is TRBV6-1, the J call TRBJ1-1, with D maybe TRBD1 (5 bases). V lost 5 bases to trimming and J lost 3 bases, with 10 bases between them. The CDR3 runs 13 residues. Germline V gives CDR1 MNHNS, CDR2 SASEGT. Here the CDR3 reads CASSSQGYTEAFF. In DNA form, the CDR3 reads TGTGCCAGCAGTTCCCAGGGTTACACTGAAGCTTTCTTT.

This clonotype was recorded many times. The CDR3 reads CASSYFRQNSYEQYF. CDR3 sequence (DNA): TGTGCCAGCAGTTACTTCAGACAGAACTCCTACGAGCAGTACTTC. The chain couples TRBV27 to TRBJ2-7, with a possible D match to TRBD1 (5 bases). This CDR3 region has 15 residues. Germline CDR1 is MNHEY and CDR2 is SMNVEV (reference sequence). Trimming stripped 4 bases from V and 0 bases from J, with 13 bases between.

This clonotype was seen a few times. The gene calls are TRBV4-3 and TRBJ2-1, with 8 bases fitting TRBD2. Trimming at V came to 4 bases and at J to 1 base, leaving 6 bases not matched to a gene. Germline lookup yields CDR1 LGHNA and CDR2 YSLEER. The CDR3 sequence is 16 residues long. The CDR3 DNA is TGCGCCAGCAGCCGAGGTAGCGGGGTATCCTACAATGAGCAGTTCTTC. Amino acid sequence: CASSRGSGVSYNEQFF.

About this clonotype: Possible read error: a much larger clone is one base away. CDR3 protein: CAISESVDGETQYF. The DNA for the CDR3 is TGTGCCATCAGTGAGTCAGTAGATGGGGAGACCCAGTACTTC. The chain joins TRBV10-3 to TRBJ2-5; unclear D gene. V was trimmed by 0 bases and J by 5 bases, leaving 10 bases between them. Germline V gene data show CDR1 as ENHRY and CDR2 as SYGVKD. This CDR3 region has 14 residues.

This clonotype was detected a few times. The chain uses TRBV6-2 or TRBV6-3 and TRBJ1-1; D may be TRBD1 (5 bases). Germline V lookup: CDR1 MNHEY, CDR2 SVGEGT. The V and J ends lost 6 bases and 0 bases respectively, with 14 bases between them. The CDR3 is 15 residues long. CDR3: CASSSLRALNTEAFF. In DNA, the CDR3 is TGTGCCAGCAGCTCCCTCAGGGCACTGAACACTGAAGCTTTCTTT.

This clonotype was counted ten times or more. The rearrangement uses TRBV2 and TRBJ1-1; D ambiguous. V dropped 4 bases and J dropped 0 bases, with 6 bases sitting between them. Germline V gene data show CDR1 as SNHLY and CDR2 as FYNNEI. The CDR3 extends over 13 amino acids. In nucleotides, the CDR3 is TGTGCCAGCAGTGGGGTGATGAACACTGAAGCTTTCTTT. It encodes CASSGVMNTEAFF.

This clonotype occurred many times. V usage is TRBV20-1 and J usage is TRBJ2-5; 8 nucleotides match TRBD2. The length of the CDR3 is 12 residues. Germline V gene data show CDR1 as DFQATT and CDR2 as SNEGSKA (reference sequence). V dropped 4 bases and J dropped 11; count of bases not matched to a gene: 9. The CDR3 loop reads CSAKYSGKLQYF. The CDR3 nucleotides read TGCAGTGCTAAATATAGCGGGAAACTACAGTACTTC.

This sequence joins TRBV7-6 and TRBJ2-2; D is possibly TRBD2 (7 bases). This CDR3 is 17 amino acids long. V was cut by 5 bases and J by 5 bases, with 21 bases left in between. Germline CDR1 SGHVS, CDR2 FNYEAQ. CDR3 sequence: CASSLNRTAGRTGELFF. The CDR3 DNA is TGTGCCAGCAGCCTTAATAGGACAGCGGGGAGGACCGGGGAGCTGTTTTTT.